Following are 28 T cell receptor beta chains from one sample sequenced in a study of radiation and T cells in renal cell carcinoma. As to time point: baseline pretreatment blood. Stated treatment: 15 Gy SBRT to primary tumor, nephrectomy 4 weeks later. Here immunoSEQ multiplex PCR was the method, and the copy in TCRdb shows in-frame clones only, minus some. The sample yields about 130,000 clones, roughly 84% seen once. Specimen: blood, collected from a patient whose treatment included radiotherapy and nephrectomy. The source is a woman in her forties or fifties with renal cell carcinoma.

The rearrangement joins TRBV6-5 to TRBJ1-1; D uncertain. Trimming cost V 5 bases and J 1 base, with 14 bases left between them. The germline CDR1 and CDR2 sequences are MNHEY and SVGAGI. The CDR3 covers 15 residues. The CDR3 DNA reads as TGTGCCAGCAGTCGACAACATTCCGGGAACACTGAAGCTTTCTTT. The encoded protein is CASSRQHSGNTEAFF.

V is TRBV14 and J is TRBJ2-1, with 8 bases matching TRBD2. The trim removed 1 base at V and 6 bases at J, leaving 8 bases unmatched. The V gene's germline CDR1 is SGHDN and CDR2 FVKESK. CDR3 length: 16 residues. The CDR3 coding sequence is TGTGCCAGCAGCCAAGCGCCCCTAGCGGGCTTCAATGAGCAGTTCTTC. Amino acid sequence: CASSQAPLAGFNEQFF. The full variable domain, completed using reference TRBV14 and TRBJ2-1, is EAGVTQFPSHSVIEKGQTVTLRCDPISGHDNLYWYRRVMGKEIKFLLHFVKESKQDESGMPNNRFLAERTGGTYSTLKVQPAELEDSGVYFCASSQAPLAGFNEQFFGPGTRLTVL.

This clone was recorded a few times. The rearrangement uses TRBV7-9 and TRBJ1-1; 9 bases agree with TRBD1. This CDR3 spans 14 amino acids. The ends lost 5 bases at V and 4 bases at J; junction bases unmatched: 5. Germline V lookup: CDR1 SEHNR, CDR2 FQNEAQ (reference sequence). The CDR3 bases are TGTGCCAGCAGCCCCGGGGACAGGGCCACTGAAGCTTTCTTT. It is translated as CASSPGDRATEAFF.

This chain uses TRBV7-9 with TRBJ1-3, with a possible D match to TRBD1 (5 bases). The CDR3 consists of 15 residues. The V gene's germline CDR1 is SEHNR and CDR2 FQNEAQ (reference sequence). V shed 5 bases and J shed 2 bases, with 13 bases lying between them. CDR3 residues: CASSPAGAAGNTIYF. CDR3 coding DNA: TGTGCCAGCAGCCCTGCCGGGGCGGCTGGAAACACCATATATTTT.

The chain joins TRBV6-1 to TRBJ2-5; possibly TRBD1 or TRBD2 for D (5 bases each). Per germline, CDR1 MNHNS and CDR2 SASEGT. The CDR3 sequence is 14 residues long. Trimming cost V 6 bases and J 5 bases, with 16 bases left between them. The CDR3 coding sequence is TGTGCCAGCAGCCGGGACGCGGGCGGGGAGACCCAGTACTTC. Translation gives CASSRDAGGETQYF.

On this clone: At one of its ends the junction is not consistent with the germline gene, which may arise from a read error. V gene TRBV7-7 combines with J gene TRBJ2-1; D not resolved. The CDR3 is 15 residues long. The germline V gene has CDR1 SSHAT and CDR2 FNYEAQ (reference sequence). The CDR3 nucleotides read TGTGCTAGCAGCCGTCGACGGTCCTCCTACAATGAGCAGTTCTTC. This codes for CASSRRRSSYNEQFF.

This sequence joins TRBV18 and TRBJ2-7; D not resolved. Germline V gene lookup returns CDR1 KGHSH and CDR2 LQKENI. Between the trimmed V and J ends, which lost 2 bases and 5 bases, there was a span of 10 bases. The CDR3 covers 13 residues. The CDR3 DNA follows: TGTGCCAGCTCACCAACAGTAGCCGACGAGCAGTACTTC. Amino acid sequence: CASSPTVADEQYF.

The chain links TRBV9 to TRBJ2-5, with 9 bases lining up with TRBD2. The V gene end was trimmed by 2 bases and the J gene end by 2 bases; junction bases not matched to a gene: 7. The CDR3 length is 16 residues. The germline V gene has CDR1 SGDLS and CDR2 YYNGEE. Here the CDR3 reads CASSVSGGGKQETQYF. The CDR3 nucleotides read TGTGCCAGCAGCGTTAGCGGGGGCGGGAAACAAGAGACCCAGTACTTC.

The V gene is TRBV10-3, the J gene TRBJ1-2, with TRBD1 matching over 7 bases. The CDR3 is 11 amino acids. V was pared by 3 bases and J by 14 bases, with 6 bases of the junction left unmatched. Germline values: CDR1 ENHRY, CDR2 SYGVKD. CDR3: CAISEGTVSTF. The CDR3 DNA follows: TGTGCCATCAGTGAAGGGACAGTCTCAACCTTC.

The V gene is TRBV15, the J gene TRBJ2-1; no clear D. Germline CDR1 LNHNV, CDR2 YYDKDF (reference sequence). Trimming took 6 bases from V and 6 from J, leaving 12 bases between them. This CDR3 has 13 residues. The CDR3 coding sequence is TGTGCCACCAGTGGTTTCCCGGGCAATGAGCAGTTCTTC. Encoded protein: CATSGFPGNEQFF.

V is TRBV18 and J is TRBJ1-5, with 9 bases that match TRBD1. Germline CDR1 is KGHSH and CDR2 is LQKENI. Trimming removed 6 bases from V and 7 bases from J; junction bases left unmatched: 10. The length of the CDR3 is 15 residues. In nucleotides, the CDR3 is TGTGCCAGCTCTCTAGGACAGGGGCCAGGGCAGCCCCAGCATTTT. Translating it yields CASSLGQGPGQPQHF.

The chain joins TRBV18 to TRBJ1-5, with TRBD1 matching 8 bases. Germline CDR1 reads KGHSH; CDR2 reads LQKENI. V shed 3 bases and J 1 base; nucleotides not matched to a gene: 5. The CDR3 sequence is 16 residues long. The CDR3 DNA sequence: TGTGCCAGCTCACCCCCGGACAGGGCGAGCAATCAGCCCCAGCATTTT. Residues: CASSPPDRASNQPQHF.

The genes are TRBV15 and TRBJ2-1, with 9 bases that match TRBD2. Germline V gene sequence: CDR1 LNHNV, CDR2 YYDKDF (reference sequence). The CDR3 runs 16 residues. The trim removed 0 bases at V and 9 bases at J, leaving 9 bases unmatched. The CDR3 coding sequence is TGTGCCACCAGCAGAGATTTGGCTAGCGGGATTAGTGAGCAGTTCTTC. Amino acids: CATSRDLASGISEQFF.

This chain joins TRBV5-6 and TRBJ2-1, with 7 positions matching TRBD1. CDR1 is SGHDT and CDR2 is YYEEEE in the germline V gene. This CDR3 has 14 amino acids. V was pared by 7 bases and J by 4 bases, with 8 bases of the junction left unmatched. The CDR3 spells CASSRGGRYNEQFF. The CDR3 DNA is TGTGCCAGCTCTCGAGGGGGCCGATACAATGAGCAGTTCTTC.

A few counts support this clone. This chain connects TRBV4-2 to TRBJ2-7, with TRBD2 matching over 7 bases. Germline values: CDR1 LGHNA, CDR2 YNFKEQ. Trimming at V came to 1 base and at J to 4 bases, leaving 4 bases not matched to a gene. The CDR3 contains 14 residues. Here the CDR3 DNA reads TGTGCCAGCAGCCAAGGGGGGGGATCGTACGAGCAGTACTTC. This translates into CASSQGGGSYEQYF.

This chain uses TRBV7-2 with TRBJ1-1, with D unresolved. Germline V CDR1 and CDR2: SGHTA, FQGNSA. This CDR3 is 13 amino acids long. V lost 3 bases and J lost 2, with 7 bases in between. The CDR3 DNA follows: TGTGCCAGCAGCTTCGGCTTAAACACTGAAGCTTTCTTT. Residues: CASSFGLNTEAFF.

The chain links TRBV7-2 to TRBJ1-1, with D unresolved. Per the germline V gene, CDR1 is SGHTA and CDR2 is FQGNSA. Trimming took off 5 bases at V and 3 bases at J, with 13 bases between the two ends. The CDR3 is made up of 14 amino acids. CDR3 in amino acids: CASSLTPGDTEAFF. CDR3 DNA sequence: TGTGCCAGCAGCCTCACCCCCGGGGACACTGAAGCTTTCTTT.

CDR3 amino acids: CASSLRGTGNTEAFF. CDR3 sequence (DNA): TGCGCCAGCAGCTTGAGGGGGACGGGGAACACTGAAGCTTTCTTT. The chain carries TRBV5-1 and TRBJ1-1; the D gene is possibly TRBD1 (6 bases). CDR1 and CDR2 (germline): SGHRS, YFSETQ. The germline V and J ends were trimmed by 1 base and 1 base, with 11 bases remaining between them. The CDR3 extends over 15 amino acids. Supplemented by reference TRBV5-1 and TRBJ1-1, the full variable domain reads KAGVTQTPRYLIKTRGQQVTLSCSPISGHRSVSWYQQTPGQGLQFLFEYFSETQRNKGNFPGRFSGRQFSNSRSEMNVSTLELGDSALYLCASSLRGTGNTEAFFGQGTRLTVV.

CDR3 sequence reads: CASSLESHPNYGYTF. CDR3 coding DNA: TGTGCCAGCAGCTTGGAGAGTCACCCTAACTATGGCTACACCTTC. The chain is built from TRBV5-4 and TRBJ1-2; D gene unclear. V was trimmed by 0 bases and J by 0 bases, leaving 9 bases between them. The CDR3 length is 15 residues. CDR1 and CDR2 from the germline V gene are SGHNT and YYREEE (reference sequence).

This chain uses TRBV5-6 with TRBJ2-4; 9 nucleotides match TRBD2. V shed 4 bases, J shed 6 bases, and the junction held 8 bases outside the gene matches. The CDR3 is made up of 15 amino acids. Germline V gene lookup returns CDR1 SGHDT and CDR2 YYEEEE. CDR3 loop: CASSLRVAGANIQYF. The CDR3 DNA reads TGTGCCAGCAGCCTACGGGTAGCGGGGGCAAACATTCAGTACTTC.

The V gene is TRBV29-1, the J gene TRBJ1-5, with 7 bases matching TRBD1. The CDR3 has 12 residues. Germline values: CDR1 SQVTM, CDR2 ANQGSEA. The junction had 4 bases not matched to a gene; V was cut back by 5 bases and J by 6 bases. In nucleotides, the CDR3 is TGCAGCGTTCAAGGGGGCGGTCAGCCCCAGCATTTT. Translated: CSVQGGGQPQHF.

The chain is built from TRBV19 and TRBJ1-2; the D is unclear. CDR1 and CDR2 from the germline V gene are LNHDA and SQIVND (reference sequence). This CDR3 comprises 16 residues. V lost 1 base, J lost 5 bases, and 17 bases lay in between. The chain's CDR3 is CASSIGDPLTPYGYTF. In nucleotides, the CDR3 is TGTGCCAGTAGTATAGGCGACCCGCTTACTCCTTATGGCTACACCTTC.

The chain has TRBV30 and TRBJ1-5; 7 positions agree with TRBD1. The CDR3 consists of 15 residues. Germline V gene lookup returns CDR1 GTSNPN and CDR2 SVGIG (reference sequence). The J segment lost 0 bases and the V segment lost 0 bases, leaving 2 bases of the junction unmatched. The CDR3 sequence: CAWSVGTASNQPQHF. CDR3 in DNA: TGTGCCTGGAGTGTCGGGACAGCTAGCAATCAGCCCCAGCATTTT. Full variable domain (remainder filled in from reference TRBV30 and TRBJ1-5): SQTIHQWPATLVQPVGSPLSLECTVEGTSNPNLYWYRQAAGRGLQLLFYSVGIGQISSEVPQNLSASRPQDRQFILSSKKLLLSDSGFYLCAWSVGTASNQPQHFGDGTRLSIL.

The chain uses TRBV21-1 and TRBJ2-5; TRBD1 is the table's D call, not checked against the DNA. TRBV21-1 is labeled a pseudogene. This CDR3 has 17 amino acids. The CDR3 region has the DNA TGTGCCAGCAGCAAAGCCCCGTGGCAGTACAATAAAGAGACCCAGTACTTC. It codes for CASSKAPWQYNKETQYF.

V usage is TRBV29-1 and J usage is TRBJ2-5; TRBD1 might be the D (6 bases). V gave up 4 bases and J gave up 5 bases, with 11 bases separating them. The length of the CDR3 is 12 residues. Germline CDR1 reads SQVTM; CDR2 reads ANQGSEA. The CDR3: CSVGGLSETQYF. The CDR3 coding sequence is TGCAGCGTTGGGGGGCTAAGCGAGACCCAGTACTTC.

The chain combines TRBV19 with TRBJ1-1, with TRBD1 matching 7 bases. V was pared by 10 bases and J by 2 bases, with 7 bases of the junction left unmatched. Germline loops: CDR1 LNHDA, CDR2 SQIVND (reference sequence). The CDR3 contains 13 residues. The CDR3 spells CATRDSYNTEAFF. The CDR3 DNA reads TGTGCCACGAGGGACAGCTACAACACTGAAGCTTTCTTT.

The chain couples TRBV11-1 to TRBJ1-1, with 11 bases lining up with TRBD1. Per germline, CDR1 SGHAT and CDR2 FQDESV (reference sequence). The CDR3 totals 15 residues. Trimming cost V 4 bases and J 5 bases; bases outside gene matches: 6. The CDR3 spells CASSSPDRGRTEAFF. The CDR3 coding sequence is TGTGCCAGCAGCTCCCCGGACAGGGGGCGGACTGAAGCTTTCTTT.

The chain combines TRBV6-1 with TRBJ1-2; D call uncertain. This CDR3 comprises 16 residues. CDR1 and CDR2 from the germline V gene are MNHNS and SASEGT. Trimming shortened V by 2 bases and J by 10 bases, and 23 bases separated the two germline ends. CDR3 sequence (DNA): TGTGCCAGCAGTGAATCGGTAGGAGGTCCCCAAGGGCCCTACACCTTC. Protein product: CASSESVGGPQGPYTF.